Below, 24 T cell receptor beta chains from the same sample are listed, as sequenced in a study of CD8 T cells in Susac syndrome. RNA, at about 0.5 to 1 ug, was reverse transcribed with random hexamers. TCRdb re-called the immunoSEQ multiplex PCR reads with MiXCR, one entry per CDR3 protein. This repertoire shows around 220,000 distinct CDR3 sequences, roughly 90% found once; its top ten account for about 0.12%. The sequenced sample consisted of CD8+ T cells from PBMCs. These receptors were taken from a human donor with multiple sclerosis.

On this clonotype itself: Its ends do not fully match the called genes, so a read error is possible. The rearrangement uses TRBV13 and TRBJ2-1, with 10 bases that match TRBD1. Looked up from germline, CDR1 is PRHDT and CDR2 is FYEKMQ (reference sequence). The CDR3 has 14 amino acids. The CDR3 DNA follows: TGTGCCAGCAGCCTAGGGACAGGGGCCAATGAGCAGTTCTTC. This encodes CASSLGTGANEQFF.

The chain couples TRBV7-8 to TRBJ2-4, with a tentative D call TRBD2 (6 bases). The CDR3 totals 14 residues. Trimming removed 4 bases at V and 13 bases at J, with 20 bases between. The germline V gene has CDR1 SGHVS and CDR2 FQNEAQ. CDR3 sequence: CASSSPGLPPPQYF. In DNA, the CDR3 is TGTGCCAGCAGCTCGCCGGGACTCCCACCCCCCCAGTACTTC.

The V gene is TRBV9, the J gene TRBJ2-3; D may be TRBD2 (6 bases). Germline lookup yields CDR1 SGDLS and CDR2 YYNGEE. This CDR3 has 14 residues. V was trimmed by 3 bases and J by 1 base, leaving 9 bases between them. The CDR3 reads CASSAGVGTDTQYF. As DNA, the CDR3 is TGTGCCAGCAGCGCGGGAGTTGGCACAGATACGCAGTATTTT.

The chain uses TRBV2 and TRBJ2-3; TRBD2 agrees at 11 bases. CDR1 is SNHLY, CDR2 FYNNEI, per germline. There are 15 residues in the CDR3. The V segment lost 8 bases and the J segment 4 bases; nucleotides outside the gene matches: 8. CDR3 amino acids: CASATSGSLADTQYF. The DNA of the CDR3 is TGTGCCAGCGCTACTAGCGGGAGCTTGGCAGATACGCAGTATTTT.

V gene TRBV9 combines with J gene TRBJ2-7; TRBD2 aligns across 11 bases. V was clipped by 2 bases and J by 3 bases; unmatched bases: 1. The CDR3 is 14 residues long. The germline CDR1 and CDR2 sequences are SGDLS and YYNGEE. The CDR3 coding sequence is TGTGCCAGCAGCGTGGGACTAGCGGACTACGAGCAGTACTTC. Its translation: CASSVGLADYEQYF.

The chain employs TRBV27 and TRBJ2-3; 10 bases are shared with TRBD2. This CDR3 is 17 amino acids long. Germline lookup yields CDR1 MNHEY and CDR2 SMNVEV (reference sequence). V shed 3 bases, J shed 3 bases, and the junction held 9 bases outside the gene matches. The CDR3 reads CASSFSSGRVGTDTQYF. In DNA form, the CDR3 reads TGTGCCAGCAGTTTCTCAAGCGGGAGGGTCGGAACAGATACGCAGTATTTT.

This rearrangement joins TRBV7-3 to TRBJ2-2, with TRBD2 matching over 13 bases. The CDR3 is 15 amino acids. With 5 bases clipped from V and 7 bases from J, the junction kept 4 bases outside the gene matches. Germline V lookup: CDR1 SGHTA, CDR2 FQGTGA. The DNA of the CDR3 is TGTGCCAGCAGCGAGGGACTAGCGGGAAGCGGGGAGCTGTTTTTT. Translation: CASSEGLAGSGELFF.

This clonotype was seen a single time. The rearrangement uses TRBV7-9 and TRBJ2-7; unclear D gene. The V gene lost 4 bases and the J gene lost 11 bases, with 15 bases spanning the gap. Germline CDR1 is SEHNR and CDR2 is FQNEAQ (reference sequence). The CDR3 has 12 amino acids. The CDR3 region is CASSSRASVEYF. The CDR3 nucleotides read TGTGCCAGCAGCTCTCGGGCTTCCGTGGAGTACTTC.

The V gene is TRBV13, the J gene TRBJ1-3; TRBD1 agrees at 8 bases. J gave up 0 bases and V 7 bases, and 8 bases lay outside the gene matches. CDR3 length: 16 amino acids. From germline, CDR1 is PRHDT and CDR2 FYEKMQ (reference sequence). Here the CDR3 reads CASNQGTGGSGNTIYF. The CDR3 DNA reads as TGTGCCAGCAATCAAGGAACAGGGGGCTCTGGAAACACCATATATTTT.

The genes are TRBV23-1 and TRBJ2-7; D tentatively fits TRBD1 or TRBD2 (5 bases each). TRBV23-1 belongs to the ORF category, with a function that is uncertain. V was clipped by 6 bases and J by 7 bases, with 16 bases between them. The CDR3 loop spans 13 amino acids. The CDR3 DNA follows: TGCGCCAGCAGCCGGTGGGACGGAACAGAGCAGTACTTC. This codes for CASSRWDGTEQYF.

The gene calls are TRBV2 and TRBJ2-7, with 10 bases that match TRBD2. V was clipped by 7 bases and J by 2 bases; unmatched bases: 17. The CDR3 is made up of 18 amino acids. Per germline, CDR1 SNHLY and CDR2 FYNNEI. In nucleotides, the CDR3 is TGTGCCAGCACCCCAAGGTCGTATAGCGGGGGGCTCCCCTACGAGCAGTACTTC. It is translated as CASTPRSYSGGLPYEQYF.

Only a few counts were recorded for this clonotype. The chain is built from TRBV12-3 or TRBV12-4 and TRBJ1-1, with D uncertain. Trimming took 3 bases from V and 1 from J, leaving 3 bases between them. This CDR3 has 12 residues. The CDR3 loop reads CASSLENTEAFF. CDR3 bases: TGTGCCAGCAGTTTGGAGAACACTGAAGCTTTCTTT.

V gene TRBV11-2 combines with J gene TRBJ2-7; TRBD1 might be the D (7 bases). V was clipped by 8 bases and J by 2 bases, with 13 bases between them. This CDR3 comprises 13 residues. Per germline, CDR1 SGHAT and CDR2 FQNNGV. CDR3 bases: TGTGCCAGCCGCAGGGGGGTAACCTACGAGCAGTACTTC. Translated: CASRRGVTYEQYF. Full variable domain (rest looked up from reference TRBV11-2 and TRBJ2-7): EAGVAQSPRYKIIEKRQSVAFWCNPISGHATLYWYQQILGQGPKLLIQFQNNGVVDDSQLPKDRFSAERLKGVDSTLKIQPAKLEDSAVYLCASRRGVTYEQYFGPGTRLTVT.

The CDR3 sequence is CASSIPSARGGETQYF. CDR3 DNA sequence: TGTGCCAGTAGTATCCCCAGCGCGAGAGGGGGAGAGACCCAGTACTTC. This chain joins TRBV19 and TRBJ2-5, with a possible D match to TRBD1 (6 bases). V was cut by 3 bases and J by 4 bases, with 18 bases left in between. From germline, CDR1 is LNHDA and CDR2 SQIVND (reference sequence). The CDR3 runs 16 residues.

The chain uses TRBV7-3 and TRBJ2-4, with D perhaps TRBD2 (6 bases). The CDR3 consists of 15 residues. V dropped 5 bases and J dropped 6 bases, with 17 bases sitting between them. CDR1 is SGHTA and CDR2 is FQGTGA in the germline V gene. CDR3 nucleotide sequence: TGTGCCAGCAGCCTCGCAGGAGGGTCGAGAAACATTCAGTACTTC. As protein: CASSLAGGSRNIQYF. The variable domain in full, with the rest retrieved from reference TRBV7-3 and TRBJ2-4, is GAGVSQTPSNKVTEKGKYVELRCDPISGHTALYWYRQSLGQGPEFLIYFQGTGAADDSGLPNDRFFAVRPEGSVSTLKIQRTERGDSAVYLCASSLAGGSRNIQYFGAGTRLSVL.

The chain uses TRBV6-5 and TRBJ2-5; no firm D call. Germline lookup yields CDR1 MNHEY and CDR2 SVGAGI. The V end was cut by 4 bases, the J end by 3 bases, with 12 bases between. There are 14 residues in the CDR3. The CDR3 loop is CASSSNLMEETQYF. CDR3 DNA sequence: TGTGCCAGCAGTTCGAACCTTATGGAAGAGACCCAGTACTTC.

The chain recombines TRBV13 with TRBJ2-7; 12 nucleotides agree with TRBD2. V was pared by 4 bases and J by 1 base, with 2 bases of the junction left unmatched. Per the germline V gene, CDR1 is PRHDT and CDR2 is FYEKMQ (reference sequence). The CDR3 length is 15 residues. As DNA, the CDR3 is TGTGCCAGCAGCTCGCTAGCGGGAGGGTCCTACGAGCAGTACTTC. Encoded protein: CASSSLAGGSYEQYF.

V gene TRBV6-2 or TRBV6-3 combines with J gene TRBJ1-5; D ambiguous. Trimming stripped 7 bases from V and 9 bases from J, with 16 bases between. Germline V gene data show CDR1 as MNHEY and CDR2 as SVGEGT. CDR3 length equals 13 residues. Here the CDR3 reads CASTPFAAGPQHF. The DNA of the CDR3 is TGTGCCAGCACCCCTTTCGCCGCGGGGCCCCAGCATTTT.

The V gene is TRBV19, the J gene TRBJ1-2, with D hard to call. CDR1 and CDR2 (germline): LNHDA, SQIVND (reference sequence). The CDR3 is made up of 12 amino acids. V shed 3 bases and J shed 8 bases, with 10 bases lying between them. CDR3 loop: CASSIGVLGYTF. The CDR3, as DNA: TGTGCCAGTAGTATCGGGGTTTTGGGCTACACCTTC.

The chain employs TRBV7-9 and TRBJ1-1, with 9 bases that match TRBD1. The CDR3 loop spans 14 amino acids. Germline V gene data show CDR1 as SEHNR and CDR2 as FQNEAQ (reference sequence). V trimming: 5 bases; J trimming: 6 bases; junction bases outside the gene matches: 7. The CDR3 DNA is TGTGCCAGCAGCCCAACAGGGGGCATTGCTGAAGCTTTCTTT. This sequence encodes CASSPTGGIAEAFF.

The rearrangement uses TRBV6-6 and TRBJ1-1; D is unclear. CDR1 and CDR2 (germline): MNHNY, SVGAGI (reference sequence). The CDR3 has 15 amino acids. V lost 5 bases to trimming and J lost 6 bases, with 19 bases between them. The CDR3 sequence is CASSPLYVGTAEAFF. CDR3 nucleotides: TGTGCCAGCAGTCCATTATACGTAGGAACGGCTGAAGCTTTCTTT.

The J gene is TRBJ1-2, the V gene TRBV12-3 or TRBV12-4, with 7 bases that match TRBD1. V shed 6 bases and J 8 bases; nucleotides not matched to a gene: 6. This CDR3 is 12 amino acids long. The CDR3 region is CASSLTGIGYTF. CDR3 DNA: TGTGCCAGCAGCTTGACAGGGATCGGCTACACCTTC.

The sample holds one count of this clonotype. The chain links TRBV6-2 or TRBV6-3 to TRBJ2-1; 13 bases match TRBD2. The CDR3 consists of 17 residues. From germline, CDR1 is MNHEY and CDR2 SVGEGT. With 7 bases clipped from V and 4 bases from J, the junction kept 10 bases outside the gene matches. In DNA form, the CDR3 reads TGTGCCAGCACCAAGGTTACTAGCGGGAGGGATTACAATGAGCAGTTCTTC. Protein: CASTKVTSGRDYNEQFF.

The rearrangement joins TRBV12-3 or TRBV12-4 to TRBJ2-5; D perhaps matches TRBD2 (5 bases). The CDR3 length is 14 residues. V lost 4 bases and J lost 1, with 10 bases in between. In nucleotides, the CDR3 is TGTGCCAGCAGTTCGGGGATCCCCCAAGAGACCCAGTACTTC. This sequence encodes CASSSGIPQETQYF.